Listed here is a single T cell receptor beta chain. This clone showed up just a few times. The specificity of this receptor is unknown. No much larger clone exists at a distance of one base, and base qualities are not known. The data are from a study of beta chain features in type 1 diabetes (dated by TCRdb to about 2018). About the study as a whole: Patients and healthy donors did not differ in mean age, gender distribution, total cell number or subset yield. A total of some 100,000,000 sorted cells were examined across all samples, and the number of cells per subset was strongly correlated with RNA yield. In the study, TCRB repertoires of sorted circulating CD4+ T cell subsets from recently diagnosed type 1 diabetes patients were compared with those of matched healthy donors. Regulatory and stem cell-like memory subsets were obtained from only 8 patients and roughly 8 healthy donors, while naive and central memory subsets were obtained from all 30 or so donors. The study at large found these results: Because small numbers of individuals were included in the HLA sub-analyses, any influence of HLA type on TCRB rearrangement was left unresolved. PCR might favor shorter templates, but patient and control samples were amplified and corrected together, so any skew would affect both groups equally. At VDJ recombination sites, type 1 diabetes patients had fewer insertions and more deleted nucleotides, which implies abnormalities in thymic rearrangement. Naive, central memory and regulatory TCRB repertoires appeared to be more alike among patients than among healthy donors. Because cDNA rather than genomic DNA was sequenced, highly expressing activated cells could have been over-represented, although no difference in activation and CD3 levels was found between groups. Type 1 diabetes patients showed a moderate but significant shortening of TCRB CDR3 length in all four CD4+ subsets.

All of the isolated RNA was reverse transcribed with the High Capacity cDNA Reverse Transcription Kit, so expressed TCRB transcripts were sequenced. Deep immunoSEQ sequencing was performed on naive, central memory and regulatory T cell samples, with an average of roughly 3.3 million total reads per sample. After sorted cells were lysed in RLT buffer, RNA was extracted with DNase-treated RNeasy Micro or Mini kits, with the choice depending on cell number. Each cell subset was processed separately to prevent cross-contamination, with patient and healthy donor samples processed together. The immunoSEQ multiplex PCR was used to amplify TCRB sequences from cDNA, generating 87-bp fragments that spanned the CDR3 region. Sequencing of the amplicons was done on the Illumina HiSeq platform. The study's own analysis went as follows. PCR bias was corrected computationally using synthetic template baselines, and reads within Hamming distance 2 were collapsed, with unmergeable singletons discarded. By aligning reads against IMGT, V, D and J genes, CDR3 length, and insertions or deletions at six rearrangement sites were assigned. Clonotype counts were normalized to sorted cell number within each subset before computing true diversity and Gini coefficients with the tcR R package. The overlap coefficient, calculated on TCRB nucleotide sequences, was used to quantify repertoire sharing. Out-of-frame TCRB sequences from naive cells were analyzed to stand in for the pre-selection repertoire. TCRdb obtained this table from immuneACCESS and retained in-frame rearrangements with V and J assigned. These tables miss some clones; where compared with another copy, unresolved V genes account for less than half of the shortfall, and the remainder is unexplained. V, J and clone size derive from that table, while D and trimming were established from the DNA sequence. This sample holds over 700,000 clones; under 20% were observed only once. The top ten clones comprise around 0.02% of the sample.

The germline V gene (reference sequence) gives CDR1 as LNHNV and CDR2 as YYDKDF. V is pruned by 0 bases and J by 2 bases, leaving 20 bases of the junction without a gene match. The CDR3 holds 22 amino acids from the cysteine to the phenylalanine. Only the CDR3 DNA stays, 66 bases, in frame from base 1. Each donor gave one peripheral blood draw, about 100 mL on average, collected into heparinised tubes. A BD FACSAria II and a panel including CD45RO, CCR7, CD25, CD127, CD95 and CD27 were used to sort naive, central memory, regulatory and stem cell-like memory CD4+ T cells. A purity above 95% was achieved for all sorted populations. Right away, PBMCs were isolated by Lymphoprep density gradient centrifugation and were stained directly, with no culture step. So that batch effects would be minimized, each experiment stained and sorted samples in pairs, pairing one healthy donor with one patient.

The sequence derives from a woman under 30 in good health. What was sequenced was naive CD4+ T cells from blood. Reading the label with the study, this specimen's cell subset or site is: true naive CD4+ T cells. The chain employs TRBV15 and TRBJ2-1, with 9 junctional bases fitting TRBD1. The bases are TGTGCCACCAGCAGAGATCCGCGGTCTCGGGACAGGGAAAGACAAACCTACAATGAGCAGTTCTTC. Its product reads: CATSRDPRSRDRERQTYNEQFF.